This TCR beta chain was found in a study of identifying expanded T cells in peripheral blood (dated by TCRdb to about 2019). In the study overall: Separate aliquots of the same genomic DNA pool were sequenced to produce technical replicates, and four replicates were compared in pairs.

The count of this clone is one. Its target antigen remains unknown. No quality values exist for individual bases; no much larger clone is one base distant. TCRbeta CDR3 regions were profiled by bias-controlled multiplex PCR amplification of genomic DNA with the immunoSEQ Assay. As for how the authors treated the data: The absolute abundance of each unique TCRbeta CDR3 region was quantified after sequences were collapsed and filtered. Differential abundance was tested with two models: a binomial (Fisher-equivalent) model and a beta-binomial model that adds time-dependent variance fitted from healthy donors. Clones with fewer than 5 combined templates were removed, and differential abundance was called for clones with a Benjamini-Hochberg FDR below 0.01. The form v = (b*log(k)+a)^2 was used to model beta-binomial variance as a function of total template count across the two samples. TCRdb retrieved this table from immuneACCESS and kept in-frame rearrangements only. Not all clones are present; in checked studies, unresolved V genes account for under half, and no reason is known for the remainder. V and J calls and clone size are copied from that table; D and trimming were computed from the DNA. The sample includes tens of thousands of clones, with approximately 88% observed a single time. The leading ten clones occupy approximately 4% of the sample.

The paper's findings and limits, for the study overall: The binomial model flagged 0.95 to 1.5 differentially abundant clones between technical replicates but around 15 over around two weeks and 19 over about 4 weeks. It was expected by the authors that biological variance in healthy repertoires might increase further over much longer intervals, such as months to years. Across all healthy donors, variance in clone template counts between two-week samples was found to increase significantly with total template count. Both the number of clones called differentially abundant and the false-positive rate were significantly reduced by the beta-binomial model across all healthy-donor time intervals.

No immune events such as infections were documented for the healthy donors during the collection period. To calibrate time-dependent variance in a beta-binomial model of T-cell clone differential abundance, blood repertoires from healthy donors were used as a training cohort. The training cohort was composed of around ten healthy donors, 3 female and 7 male. An age range of about 29 to 70 years, with an average of around 42 years, was recorded for the donors. Whole blood, obtained from a commercial supplier, was collected from each healthy donor at three time points spaced approximately 15 days apart. For immunosequencing, genomic DNA was extracted from whole blood that had not been sorted. CDR1 and CDR2 are drawn from the germline V gene (reference sequence): LNHDA, SQIVND. The CDR3 starts with the cysteine, ends with the phenylalanine, and has 15 residues. CDR3 DNA is the only sequence kept; it has 45 bases, read in frame from the first base. V drops 7 bases and J drops 2 bases, leaving 16 bases in between.

The sequencing sample was made of blood. The chain was built from TRBV19 and TRBJ2-3, with the D gene possibly TRBD1 or TRBD2, each one fitting 7 bases. The receptor's source is a person aged 18-70 years in good health. The sequence in DNA is TGTGCCAGTACTAAACAGGGGAGGGTCACAGATACGCAGTATTTT. It encodes CASTKQGRVTDTQYF.